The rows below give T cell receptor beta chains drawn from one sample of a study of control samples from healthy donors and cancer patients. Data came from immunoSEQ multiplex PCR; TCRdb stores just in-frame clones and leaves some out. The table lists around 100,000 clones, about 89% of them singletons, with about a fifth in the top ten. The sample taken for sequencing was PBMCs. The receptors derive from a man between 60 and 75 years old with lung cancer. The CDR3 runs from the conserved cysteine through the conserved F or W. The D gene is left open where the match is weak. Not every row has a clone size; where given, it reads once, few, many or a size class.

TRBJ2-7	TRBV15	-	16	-	CATSSSLGGVAYEQYF	TGTGCCACCAGCAGTTCCCTAGGGGGGGTGGCTTACGAGCAGTACTTC
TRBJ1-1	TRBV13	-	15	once	CASSLGEWGITEAFF	TGTGCCAGCAGCTTAGGGGAGTGGGGGATCACTGAAGCTTTCTTT
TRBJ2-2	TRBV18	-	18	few	CASSPQRLGGSNTGELFF	TGTGCCAGCTCACCCCAAAGGTTGGGGGGTTCGAACACCGGGGAGCTGTTTTTT
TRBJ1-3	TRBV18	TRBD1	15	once	CASSPIDREGNTIYF	TGTGCCAGCTCACCAATCGACAGGGAAGGAAACACCATATATTTT
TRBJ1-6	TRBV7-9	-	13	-	CAPTDRLNSPLHF	TGTGCCCCCACGGACAGACTTAATTCACCCCTCCACTTT
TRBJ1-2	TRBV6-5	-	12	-	CASSYPKGQLYF	TGTGCCAGCAGTTACCCGAAGGGCCAGCTTTACTTC
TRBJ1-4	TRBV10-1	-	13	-	CASSRSSNEKLFF	TGCGCCAGCAGTAGGAGTTCTAATGAAAAACTGTTTTTT
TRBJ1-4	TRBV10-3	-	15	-	CAIRPTGQANEKLFF	TGTGCCATCAGACCCACGGGGCAGGCTAATGAAAAACTGTTTTTT
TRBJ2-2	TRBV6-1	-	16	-	CASSGGRLANTGELFF	TGTGCCAGCAGTGGGGGAAGGTTGGCGAACACCGGGGAGCTGTTTTTT
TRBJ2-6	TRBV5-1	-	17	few	CASRTGWYDSGANVLTF	TGCGCCAGCCGAACAGGGTGGTATGACTCTGGGGCCAACGTCCTGACTTTC
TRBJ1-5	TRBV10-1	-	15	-	CASSDGTRNNQPQHF	TGCGCCAGCAGTGATGGGACAAGGAACAATCAGCCCCAGCATTTT
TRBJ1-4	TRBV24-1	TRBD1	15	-	CATSEGTGGDEKLFF	TGTGCCACCAGTGAGGGGACAGGGGGCGATGAAAAACTGTTTTTT
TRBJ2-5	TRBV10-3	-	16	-	CAISELTGATKETQYF	TGTGCCATCAGTGAGCTTACCGGGGCGACCAAAGAGACCCAGTACTTC
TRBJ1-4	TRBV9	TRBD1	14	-	CASSQTGTNEKLFF	TGTGCCAGCAGCCAGACAGGGACTAATGAAAAACTGTTTTTT
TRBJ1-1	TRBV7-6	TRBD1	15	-	CASSAGQGLTGEAFF	TGTGCCAGCAGCGCCGGACAGGGACTGACTGGTGAAGCTTTCTTT
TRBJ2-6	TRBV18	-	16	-	CASSPLGASGANVLTF	TGTGCCAGCTCCCCCCTGGGGGCATCTGGGGCCAACGTCCTGACTTTC
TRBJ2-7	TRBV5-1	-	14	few	CASSLGSMGNEQYF	TGCGCCAGCAGCTTGGGCTCTATGGGCAACGAGCAGTACTTC
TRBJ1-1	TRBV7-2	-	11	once	CASSLRSEAFF	TGTGCCAGCAGCTTACGCAGCGAAGCTTTCTTT
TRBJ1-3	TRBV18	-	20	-	CASSPNNNLGRTLSGNTIYF	TGTGCCAGCTCACCTAACAACAACCTGGGACGGACGCTCTCTGGAAACACCATATATTTT
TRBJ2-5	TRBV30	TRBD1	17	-	CAWSTNYRPSTGETQYF	TGTGCCTGGAGTACCAATTACAGGCCTTCGACAGGGGAGACCCAGTACTTC
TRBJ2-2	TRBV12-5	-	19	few	CASGLVRDGETSNTGELFF	TGTGCTAGTGGTTTGGTCCGGGACGGAGAAACATCGAACACCGGGGAGCTGTTTTTT
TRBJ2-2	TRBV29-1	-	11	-	CSIALGGELFF	TGCAGCATTGCCTTGGGTGGGGAGCTGTTTTTT
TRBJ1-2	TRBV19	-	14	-	CASSTGTSPYGYTF	TGTGCCAGTAGTACCGGGACGTCGCCTTATGGCTACACCTTC
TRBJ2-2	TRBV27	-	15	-	CASSFFGQLTGELFF	-
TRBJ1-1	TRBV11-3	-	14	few	CASSLSGQNTEAFF	TGTGCCAGCAGCTTAAGCGGACAGAACACTGAAGCTTTCTTT
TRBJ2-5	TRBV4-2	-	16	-	CASSLSEGVLQETQYF	TGTGCCAGCAGCCTCAGCGAAGGTGTGTTACAAGAGACCCAGTACTTC
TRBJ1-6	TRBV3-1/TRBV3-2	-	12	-	CASSLARSPLHF	TGTGCCAGCAGCCTTGCCCGATCACCCCTCCACTTT
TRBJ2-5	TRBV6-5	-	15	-	CASSVRGDYQETQYF	TGTGCCAGCAGCGTGAGGGGGGACTACCAAGAGACCCAGTACTTC